The rows below give T cell receptor beta chains drawn from one sample of a study of response to subunit inactivated influenza vaccine. TCRdb used MiXCR to reprocess the RT-PCR reads, holding one entry per CDR3 protein. Altogether 550,000 to 650,000 distinct CDR3 sequences are present, about 10% being singletons, with the ten largest covering 9.5% to 13%. The material sequenced was PBMCs from blood, taken on the day of vaccination. These receptors came from a man aged 45-65 years who received an inactivated influenza vaccine. Each CDR3 is given with its conserved first and last residue. A D gene is named only where the DNA matches it firmly. A clone size is listed for some rows: how often the clone was seen (once, few, many), or a class if it is expanded.

j_call clone_size d_call v_call cdr3_aa cdr3_nt
TRBJ2-1 NA TRBD1 TRBV24-1 CATSEWTGSRDEQFF TGTGCCACCAGTGAATGGACAGGGAGTCGAGATGAGCAGTTCTTC
TRBJ1-2 NA NA TRBV7-8 CASSPIGDNYGYTF TGTGCCAGCAGCCCTATCGGTGATAACTATGGCTACACCTTC
TRBJ2-1 many NA TRBV6-2/TRBV6-3 CASSYSINEQFF TGTGCCAGCAGTTACTCGATCAATGAGCAGTTCTTC
TRBJ1-6 NA TRBD1 TRBV5-1 CASRAGQVDSPLHF TGCGCCAGCAGGGCTGGACAGGTTGATTCACCCCTCCACTTT
TRBJ2-3 few NA TRBV11-2 CASSFFPPGTSTDTQYF TGTGCCAGCAGCTTTTTTCCTCCCGGGACTAGCACAGATACGCAGTATTTT
TRBJ1-1 few NA TRBV7-6 CASSLLGGEAFF TGTGCCAGCAGCTTACTTGGGGGTGAAGCTTTCTTT
TRBJ2-2 few NA TRBV5-4 CASRRDYQNTGELFF TGTGCCAGCAGACGTGACTACCAGAACACCGGGGAGCTGTTTTTT
TRBJ2-7 few NA TRBV5-1 CASSFGGDTAMVYEQYF TGCGCCAGCAGCTTCGGCGGGGACACCGCTATGGTCTACGAGCAGTACTTC
TRBJ2-3 NA NA TRBV27 CASSLFSIRNRGSTDTQYF TGTGCCAGCAGTTTATTCTCCATCCGTAATAGGGGAAGCACAGATACGCAGTATTTT
TRBJ2-3 few NA TRBV10-3 CAISEQLTDTQYF TGTGCCATCAGTGAACAGCTCACAGATACGCAGTATTTT
TRBJ2-3 NA NA TRBV9 CASSVFPGLGTDTQYF TGTGCCAGCAGCGTTTTCCCCGGCTTAGGCACAGATACGCAGTATTTT
TRBJ2-5 NA NA TRBV28 CASSSPDGETQYF TGTGCCAGCAGTTCCCCCGACGGAGAGACCCAGTACTTC
TRBJ1-5 NA TRBD1 TRBV7-8 CASSLAGQPSNQPQHF TGTGCCAGCAGCTTAGCGGGACAGCCTAGCAATCAGCCCCAGCATTTT
TRBJ2-7 few NA TRBV7-9 CASSPFGGEQYF TGTGCCAGCAGCCCCTTTGGAGGCGAGCAGTACTTC
TRBJ2-1 few TRBD2 TRBV27 CASSSSTSGAYNEQFF TGTGCCAGCAGTTCCTCGACTAGCGGGGCTTACAATGAGCAGTTCTTC
TRBJ1-2 NA TRBD1 TRBV5-1 CASSSGQNNYGYTF TGCGCCAGCAGCTCGGGACAGAACAACTATGGCTACACCTTC
TRBJ1-4 NA TRBD1 TRBV7-8 CASSRDRTWPEKLFF TGTGCCAGCAGCCGGGACAGAACATGGCCTGAAAAACTGTTTTTT
TRBJ2-7 few TRBD2 TRBV7-2 CASSLAGTSGSLRYEQYF TGTGCCAGCAGCTTAGCCGGGACTAGCGGGAGTCTCCGCTACGAGCAGTACTTC
TRBJ2-7 NA NA TRBV7-2 CASSLGFGAGYEQYF TGTGCCAGCAGCTTAGGATTTGGGGCGGGATACGAGCAGTACTTC
TRBJ2-2 many TRBD1 TRBV12-3/TRBV12-4 CASSLQGVAGELFF TGTGCCAGCAGTTTGCAGGGGGTTGCCGGGGAGCTGTTTTTT
TRBJ2-1 many TRBD2 TRBV9 CASSVDGAGPDNEQFF TGTGCCAGCAGCGTAGATGGAGCGGGGCCCGACAATGAGCAGTTCTTC
TRBJ2-2 few TRBD1 TRBV6-1 CASKRRGTGELFF TGTGCCAGCAAGCGCAGGGGGACCGGGGAGCTGTTTTTT
TRBJ1-5 many NA TRBV5-6 CASSSNYGIGNQPQHF TGTGCCAGCAGCTCTAATTACGGGATTGGCAATCAGCCCCAGCATTTT
TRBJ2-5 few TRBD2 TRBV29-1 CSVEGLAAHQETQYF TGCAGCGTTGAAGGGCTAGCGGCCCACCAAGAGACCCAGTACTTC
TRBJ2-1 few TRBD2 TRBV20-1 CIPGGPIFREQFF TGCATTCCGGGGGGGCCTATTTTCCGGGAGCAGTTCTTC
TRBJ2-1 NA TRBD1 TRBV3-1 CASSPTAGTGGFALTMRQFF TGTGCCAGCAGCCCGACCGCCGGGACAGGGGGCTTCGCGCTTACAATGAGGCAGTTCTTC
TRBJ2-5 few NA TRBV11-2 CASSLVVFETQYF TGTGCCAGCAGCCTCGTAGTTTTTGAGACCCAGTACTTC
TRBJ1-2 NA NA TRBV4-2 CASSQEGYYGYTF TGTGCCAGCAGCCAAGAGGGTTACTATGGCTACACCTTC
TRBJ1-6 NA NA TRBV4-1 CASSPSTGESPLHF TGCGCCAGCAGCCCCTCGACGGGGGAATCACCCCTCCACTTT
TRBJ1-1 many TRBD1 TRBV20-1 CSATTGANTEAFF TGCAGTGCTACCACAGGGGCCAACACTGAAGCTTTCTTT
TRBJ2-3 NA NA TRBV28 CASSLVVTSTDTQYF TGTGCCAGCAGTTTGGTAGTTACTAGCACAGATACGCAGTATTTT
TRBJ2-7 many TRBD2 TRBV2 CASRGLAGVVSYEQYF TGTGCCAGCAGGGGACTAGCGGGAGTTGTATCCTACGAGCAGTACTTC
TRBJ2-7 few NA TRBV7-2 CASSLAKDYEQYF TGTGCCAGCAGCTTAGCGAAAGACTACGAGCAGTACTTC
TRBJ2-5 NA TRBD1 TRBV24-1 CATRGKTGGAEETQYF TGTGCCACCAGGGGGAAGACAGGGGGCGCGGAGGAGACCCAGTACTTC
TRBJ2-3 few TRBD2 TRBV12-3/TRBV12-4 CASSPLGLAASTDTQYF TGTGCCAGCAGCCCATTGGGGCTAGCGGCGAGCACAGATACGCAGTATTTT
TRBJ2-7 few NA TRBV5-5 CASSLGGFGGEQYF TGTGCCAGCAGCTTAGGTGGGTTCGGAGGCGAGCAGTACTTC
TRBJ1-3 few NA TRBV12-3/TRBV12-4 CASSLGSGASGNTIYF TGTGCCAGCAGTTTAGGATCCGGGGCCTCTGGAAACACCATATATTTT
TRBJ2-7 few NA TRBV21-1 CASSKGLWVAYEQYF TGTGCCAGCAGCAAGGGACTCTGGGTGGCCTACGAGCAGTACTTC
TRBJ2-1 NA NA TRBV7-8 CASSSGPLRFF TGTGCCAGCAGCTCCGGCCCTTTGAGGTTCTTC
TRBJ2-7 few NA TRBV10-2 CASSVRGGIDEQYF TGCGCCAGCAGTGTGAGGGGGGGCATCGACGAGCAGTACTTC
TRBJ1-1 many NA TRBV14 CASSQTRNTEAFF TGTGCCAGCAGCCAAACCAGGAACACTGAAGCTTTCTTT
TRBJ2-2 few NA TRBV6-1 CASTVHGGTGELFF TGTGCCAGCACCGTCCATGGGGGCACCGGGGAGCTGTTTTTT
TRBJ2-1 many TRBD2 TRBV24-1 CATSDFQPPSGRYNEQFF TGTGCCACCAGTGATTTTCAGCCGCCTAGCGGACGATACAATGAGCAGTTCTTC
TRBJ2-5 NA NA TRBV29-1 CSVSQGWQETQYF TGCAGCGTCTCGCAGGGTTGGCAAGAGACCCAGTACTTC
TRBJ2-1 few NA TRBV28 CASSLELGDNEQFF TGTGCCAGCAGTTTGGAGTTGGGGGACAATGAGCAGTTCTTC
TRBJ2-7 few NA TRBV5-6 CASSGVDSYEQYF TGTGCCAGCAGCGGGGTAGACAGCTACGAGCAGTACTTC
TRBJ1-5 NA NA TRBV2 CASSEEGGNQPQHF TGTGCCAGCAGTGAAGAAGGGGGGAATCAGCCCCAGCATTTT
TRBJ1-5 few TRBD1 TRBV6-1 CASSGIYPGQAYLLAGRGQPQHF TGTGCCAGCAGTGGCATCTACCCGGGACAGGCCTACCTCCTGGCCGGGAGAGGTCAGCCCCAGCATTTT
TRBJ2-5 many NA TRBV12-3/TRBV12-4 CASSFSLRGRAETQYF TGTGCCAGCAGTTTTTCGTTACGGGGGCGGGCAGAGACCCAGTACTTC
TRBJ2-2 few NA TRBV15 CATSRYTGELFF TGTGCCACCAGCAGGTACACCGGGGAGCTGTTTTTT
TRBJ2-7 once TRBD1 TRBV5-5 CASSLEDRGAIYEQYF TGTGCCAGCAGCTTGGAGGACAGGGGGGCTATCTACGAGCAGTACTTC
TRBJ1-1 NA TRBD1 TRBV20-1 CSAKRQGVEAFF TGCAGTGCTAAGAGGCAGGGGGTGGAAGCTTTCTTT